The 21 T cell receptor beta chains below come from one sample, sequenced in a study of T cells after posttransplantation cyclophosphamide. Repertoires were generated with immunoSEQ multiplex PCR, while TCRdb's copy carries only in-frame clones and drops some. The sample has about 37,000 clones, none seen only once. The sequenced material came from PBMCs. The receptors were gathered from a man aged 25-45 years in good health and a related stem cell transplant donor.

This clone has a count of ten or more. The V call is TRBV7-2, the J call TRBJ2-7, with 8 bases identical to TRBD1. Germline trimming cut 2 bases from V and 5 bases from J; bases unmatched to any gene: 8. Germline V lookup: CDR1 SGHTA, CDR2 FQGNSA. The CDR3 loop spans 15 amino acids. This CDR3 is CASSLIGQGIDEQYF. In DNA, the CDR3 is TGTGCCAGCAGCTTAATAGGACAGGGAATTGACGAGCAGTACTTC.

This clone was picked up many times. CDR3 amino acids: CASSPDREGTEAFF. CDR3 DNA sequence: TGTGCCAGTAGTCCCGACAGGGAGGGCACTGAAGCTTTCTTT. The chain recombines TRBV19 with TRBJ1-1, with 7 bases fitting TRBD1. Germline CDR1 is LNHDA and CDR2 is SQIVND (reference sequence). The V gene end was trimmed by 5 bases and the J gene end by 4 bases; junction bases not matched to a gene: 7. CDR3 size: 14 residues.

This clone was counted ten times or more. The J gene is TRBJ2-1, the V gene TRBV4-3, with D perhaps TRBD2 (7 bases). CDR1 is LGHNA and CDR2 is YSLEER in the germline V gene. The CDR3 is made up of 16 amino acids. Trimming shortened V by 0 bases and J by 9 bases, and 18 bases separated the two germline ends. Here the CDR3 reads CASSQDSRQGRAEQFF. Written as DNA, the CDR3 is TGCGCCAGCAGCCAAGATTCGCGGCAGGGGAGGGCTGAGCAGTTCTTC.

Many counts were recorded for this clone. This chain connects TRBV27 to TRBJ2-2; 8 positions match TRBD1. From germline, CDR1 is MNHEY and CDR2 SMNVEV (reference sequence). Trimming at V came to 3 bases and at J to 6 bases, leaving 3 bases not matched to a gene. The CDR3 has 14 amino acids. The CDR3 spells CASSLGRGPGELFF. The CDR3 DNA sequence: TGTGCCAGCAGTTTGGGCAGGGGGCCCGGGGAGCTGTTTTTT.

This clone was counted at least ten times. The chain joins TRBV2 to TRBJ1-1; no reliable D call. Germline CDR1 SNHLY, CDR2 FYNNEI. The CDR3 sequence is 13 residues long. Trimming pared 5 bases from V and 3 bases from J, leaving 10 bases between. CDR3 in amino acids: CASSIKGDTEAFF. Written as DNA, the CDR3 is TGTGCCAGCAGTATAAAGGGTGACACTGAAGCTTTCTTT.

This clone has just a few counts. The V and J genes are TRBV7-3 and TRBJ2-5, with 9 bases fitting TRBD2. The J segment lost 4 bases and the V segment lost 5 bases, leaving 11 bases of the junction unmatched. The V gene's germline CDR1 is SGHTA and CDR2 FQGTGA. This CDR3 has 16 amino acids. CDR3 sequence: CASSQVAGASVETQYF. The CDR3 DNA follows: TGTGCCAGCAGCCAGGTAGCGGGGGCCTCGGTAGAGACCCAGTACTTC. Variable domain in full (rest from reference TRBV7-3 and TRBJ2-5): GAGVSQTPSNKVTEKGKYVELRCDPISGHTALYWYRQSLGQGPEFLIYFQGTGAADDSGLPNDRFFAVRPEGSVSTLKIQRTERGDSAVYLCASSQVAGASVETQYFGPGTRLLVL.

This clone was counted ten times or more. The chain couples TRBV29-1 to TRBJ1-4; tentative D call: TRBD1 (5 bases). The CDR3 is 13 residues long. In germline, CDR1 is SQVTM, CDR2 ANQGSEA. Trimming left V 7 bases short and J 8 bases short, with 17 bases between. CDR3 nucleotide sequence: TGCAGCGCCGCAGGGCAGGGTCAAGAAAAACTGTTTTTT. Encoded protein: CSAAGQGQEKLFF. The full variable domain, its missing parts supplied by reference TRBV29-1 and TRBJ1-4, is SAVISQKPSRDICQRGTSLTIQCQVDSQVTMMFWYRQQPGQSLTLIATANQGSEATYESGFVIDKFPISRPNLTFSTLTVSNMSPEDSSIYLCSAAGQGQEKLFFGSGTQLSVL.

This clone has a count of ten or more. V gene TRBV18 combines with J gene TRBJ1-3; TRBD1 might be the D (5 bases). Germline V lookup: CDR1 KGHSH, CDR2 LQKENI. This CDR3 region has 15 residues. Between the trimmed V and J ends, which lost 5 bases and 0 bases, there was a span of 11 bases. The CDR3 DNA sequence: TGTGCCAGCTCAACGACAGTAGTCTCTGGAAACACCATATATTTT. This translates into CASSTTVVSGNTIYF.

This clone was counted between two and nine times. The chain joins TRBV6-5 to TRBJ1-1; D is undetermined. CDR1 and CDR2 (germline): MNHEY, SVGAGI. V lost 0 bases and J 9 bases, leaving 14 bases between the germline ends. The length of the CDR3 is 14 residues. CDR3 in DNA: TGTGCCAGCAGTTACTCAACCGCTAGTACTCAAGCTTTCTTT. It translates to CASSYSTASTQAFF.

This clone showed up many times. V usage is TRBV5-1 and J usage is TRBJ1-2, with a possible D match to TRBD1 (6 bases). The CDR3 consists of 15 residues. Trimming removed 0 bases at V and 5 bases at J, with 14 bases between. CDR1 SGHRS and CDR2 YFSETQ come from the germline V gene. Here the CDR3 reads CASSLEQGSLYGYTF. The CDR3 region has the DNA TGCGCCAGCAGCTTGGAACAGGGATCGTTGTATGGCTACACCTTC. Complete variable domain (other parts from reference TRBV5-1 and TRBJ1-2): KAGVTQTPRYLIKTRGQQVTLSCSPISGHRSVSWYQQTPGQGLQFLFEYFSETQRNKGNFPGRFSGRQFSNSRSEMNVSTLELGDSALYLCASSLEQGSLYGYTFGSGTRLTVV.

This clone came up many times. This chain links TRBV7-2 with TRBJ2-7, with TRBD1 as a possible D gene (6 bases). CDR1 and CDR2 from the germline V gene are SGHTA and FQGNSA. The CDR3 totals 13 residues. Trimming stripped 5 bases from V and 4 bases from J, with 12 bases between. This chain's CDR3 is CASSPGQRYEQYF. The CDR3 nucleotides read TGTGCCAGCAGCCCCGGACAGAGATACGAGCAGTACTTC. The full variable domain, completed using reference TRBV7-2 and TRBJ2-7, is GAGVSQSPSNKVTEKGKDVELRCDPISGHTALYWYRQSLGQGLEFLIYFQGNSAPDKSGLPSDRFSAERTGGSVSTLTIQRTQQEDSAVYLCASSPGQRYEQYFGPGTRLTVT.

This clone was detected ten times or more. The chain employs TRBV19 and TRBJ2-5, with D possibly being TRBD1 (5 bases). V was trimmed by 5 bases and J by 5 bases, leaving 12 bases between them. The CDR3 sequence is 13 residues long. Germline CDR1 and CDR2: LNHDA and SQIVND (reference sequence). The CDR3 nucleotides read TGTGCCAGTAGTTCCAGGGTCCGGGAGACCCAGTACTTC. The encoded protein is CASSSRVRETQYF.

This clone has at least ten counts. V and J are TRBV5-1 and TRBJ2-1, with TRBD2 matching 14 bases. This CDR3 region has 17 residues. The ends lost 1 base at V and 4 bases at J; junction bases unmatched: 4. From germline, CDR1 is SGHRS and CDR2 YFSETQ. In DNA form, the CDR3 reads TGCGCCAGCAGCTTGCCGGGACTAGCGGGGGCATACAATGAGCAGTTCTTC. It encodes CASSLPGLAGAYNEQFF.

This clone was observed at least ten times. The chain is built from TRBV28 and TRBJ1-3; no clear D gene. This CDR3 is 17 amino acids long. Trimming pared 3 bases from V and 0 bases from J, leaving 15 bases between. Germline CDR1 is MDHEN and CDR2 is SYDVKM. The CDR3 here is CASSFPVTEISGNTIYF. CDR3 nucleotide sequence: TGTGCCAGCAGTTTTCCCGTCACAGAGATCTCTGGAAACACCATATATTTT.

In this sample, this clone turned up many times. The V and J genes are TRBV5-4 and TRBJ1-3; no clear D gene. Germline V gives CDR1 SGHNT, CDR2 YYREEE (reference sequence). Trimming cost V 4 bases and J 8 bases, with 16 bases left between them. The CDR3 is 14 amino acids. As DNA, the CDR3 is TGTGCCAGCAGCCTACGGCCTGCCGGGGACACCATATATTTT. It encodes CASSLRPAGDTIYF.

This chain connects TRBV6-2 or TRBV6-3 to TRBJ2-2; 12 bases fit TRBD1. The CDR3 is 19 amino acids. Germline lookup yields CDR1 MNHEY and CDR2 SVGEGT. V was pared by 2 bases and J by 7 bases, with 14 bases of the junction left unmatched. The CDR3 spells CASSYPGTGGAAAIGELFF. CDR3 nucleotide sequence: TGTGCCAGCAGTTACCCCGGGACAGGGGGCGCCGCGGCAATCGGGGAGCTGTTTTTT.

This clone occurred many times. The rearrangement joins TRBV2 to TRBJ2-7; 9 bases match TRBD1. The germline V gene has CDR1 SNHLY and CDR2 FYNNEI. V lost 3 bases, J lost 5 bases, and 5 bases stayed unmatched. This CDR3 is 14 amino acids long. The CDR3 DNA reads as TGTGCCAGCAGTGACGGGACAGGGAACCACGAGCAGTACTTC. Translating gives CASSDGTGNHEQYF.

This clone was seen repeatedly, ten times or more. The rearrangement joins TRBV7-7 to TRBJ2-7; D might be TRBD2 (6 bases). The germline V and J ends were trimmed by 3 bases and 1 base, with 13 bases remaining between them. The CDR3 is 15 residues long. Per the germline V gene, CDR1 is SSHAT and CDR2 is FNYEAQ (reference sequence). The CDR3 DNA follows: TGTGCCAGCAGCTTGTCGGCGGGGTCGTCCTACGAGCAGTACTTC. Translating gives CASSLSAGSSYEQYF.

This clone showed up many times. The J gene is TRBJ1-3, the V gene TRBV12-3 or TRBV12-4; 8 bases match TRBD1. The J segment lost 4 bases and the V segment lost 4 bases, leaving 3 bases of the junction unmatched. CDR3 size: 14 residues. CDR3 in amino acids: CASSSGTGGNTIYF. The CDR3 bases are TGTGCCAGCAGTTCTGGGACAGGAGGAAACACCATATATTTT.

CDR3 residues: CSVTTDMNSPLHF. The CDR3 DNA sequence: TGCAGCGTGACGACGGACATGAATTCACCCCTCCACTTT. This chain uses TRBV29-1 with TRBJ1-6, with a weak D call TRBD1 (5 bases). V lost 6 bases to trimming and J lost 7 bases, with 13 bases between them. In germline, CDR1 is SQVTM, CDR2 ANQGSEA. The CDR3 spans 13 residues.

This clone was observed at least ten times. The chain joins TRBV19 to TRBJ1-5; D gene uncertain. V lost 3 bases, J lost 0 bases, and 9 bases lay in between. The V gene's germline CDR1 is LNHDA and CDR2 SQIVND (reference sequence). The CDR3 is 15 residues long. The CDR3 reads CASSMGDLSNQPQHF. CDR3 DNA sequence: TGTGCCAGTAGTATGGGCGATCTTAGCAATCAGCCCCAGCATTTT.